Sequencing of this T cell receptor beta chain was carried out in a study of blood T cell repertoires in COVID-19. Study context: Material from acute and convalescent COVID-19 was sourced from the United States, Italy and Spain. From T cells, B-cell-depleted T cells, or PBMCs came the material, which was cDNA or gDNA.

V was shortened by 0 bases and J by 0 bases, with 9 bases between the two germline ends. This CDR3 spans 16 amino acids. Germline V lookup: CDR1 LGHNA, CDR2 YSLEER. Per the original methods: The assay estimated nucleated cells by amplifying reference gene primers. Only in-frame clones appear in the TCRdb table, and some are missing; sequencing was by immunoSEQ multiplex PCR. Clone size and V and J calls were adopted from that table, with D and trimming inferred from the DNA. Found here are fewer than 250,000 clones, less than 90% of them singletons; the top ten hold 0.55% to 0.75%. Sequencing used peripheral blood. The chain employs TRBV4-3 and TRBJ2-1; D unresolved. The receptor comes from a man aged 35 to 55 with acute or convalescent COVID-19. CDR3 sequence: CASSQDIVSSYNEQFF. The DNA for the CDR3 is TGCGCCAGCAGCCAAGATATAGTTAGCTCCTACAATGAGCAGTTCTTC.